This T cell receptor (beta chain) was obtained from a study of T cell changes during pregnancy in multiple sclerosis (dated by TCRdb to the late 2010s). About the investigation overall: The study examined how the T cell repertoire changed over the course of pregnancy in women with multiple sclerosis.

Library generation was performed with the immunoSEQ multiplex PCR assay. Not all clones reach the TCRdb copy of this immuneACCESS table, which keeps in-frame sequences only. Checked studies attribute under half of the gap to unresolved V genes and leave the rest unexplained. This sample has tens of thousands of clones in its table, and more than 85% of those were observed once. Of the sample, roughly 5% is held by the ten largest clones. Between the V and J ends, shortened by 6 bases and 6 bases respectively, the junction contains 9 bases. As encoded in the germline V gene (reference sequence), CDR1 is LNHDA while CDR2 is SQIVND. There are 11 amino acids in the CDR3, from cysteine to phenylalanine inclusive. The retained sequence is limited to the CDR3, 33 bases, with the frame set at the first base. Points on this clone: Its cognate antigen has yet to be identified. No quality values exist for individual bases; no much larger clone is one base distant.

The chain is assembled from TRBV19 and TRBJ2-7; TRBD1 could be the D gene, as 6 bases match. Material: CD8+ T cells from peripheral blood mononuclear cells, obtained before pregnancy. The source of this sequence is a female donor with multiple sclerosis, enrolled in a pregnancy study. The base sequence is TGTGCCAGTAGCACAGGGTTCGAGCAGTACTTC. This yields the protein CASSTGFEQYF.